This T cell receptor beta chain was captured in a study of identical twins listed by TCRdb under 2016. General notes on the study: TCR alpha and beta repertoires from monozygotic twins, unrelated adults of various ages and cord blood were deep-sequenced to test whether fetal clonotypes persist. Replicate twin experiments were performed at different times using different library preparation protocols to rule out contamination. Summary of the overall study and its limitations: Invariant T cells such as MAIT and iNKT could partly confound zero-insertion analyses, although diverse VJ usage argued against such confounding for most clonotypes. Out-of-frame TCR alpha sharing in monozygotic twins was systematically underestimated by recombination models, whereas sharing between unrelated individuals was in agreement with the recombination models. Fewer insertions were carried by abundant cord blood beta clonotypes, a similar but weaker trend appeared in young adult naive repertoires, and no such trend appeared in memory repertoires. The excess sharing between twins in beta out-of-frame sequences was weaker because fewer shared sequences reduced the signal-to-noise ratio. Out-of-frame TCR alpha sequences shared between twins showed an excess of low generation-probability sequences compared with coincidental sharing between unrelated individuals. Because the same donors could not be followed over many years, the conclusions depended on cross-sectional statistical analysis.

The V and J ends are trimmed by 2 bases and 8 bases, leaving 7 bases between them. From cysteine to phenylalanine, the CDR3 is 12 amino acids long. Only the CDR3 DNA is retained, 36 bases long and in frame from the first base. Via the germline V gene (reference sequence), CDR1 is SEHNR and CDR2 FQNEAQ. This clonotype was counted between two and nine times. Which antigen it targets is not known. One base away there is no much larger clone; base qualities are not given. The method behind the library was 5' RACE. This sample was sequenced with an Illumina HiSeq 2000. Template switching introduced a universal primer binding site; the final cDNA contained a unique molecular identifier, enabling accurate counting of TCR cDNA molecules. First-strand cDNA for TCR alpha and beta chains was synthesized from specific primers in the conserved constant-segment region. To control for contamination, each cDNA library was double barcoded with a SMART-Mk sample barcode plus Illumina barcodes. TruSeq adapter sequences along with Illumina sample barcodes were introduced in two successive PCR steps. The TCR alpha and beta cDNA libraries were sequenced on the Illumina HiSeq platform using custom primers. The source study handled its data this way. MiGEC was used to process raw reads and extract unique molecular identifiers, and MiXCR was used to find CDR3 positions. Recombination models were inferred per individual with the repgenHMM and IGoR tools using an EM algorithm. The tcR package in R was used for shared clonotype analysis, with sharing normalized by the product of cloneset sizes. To study raw recombination without the effects of thymic and clonal selection, out-of-frame nonproductive sequences were analyzed. TCRdb trimmed public reads at Q25 via fastp, called clones via MiXCR and kept in-frame beta chains. For every CDR3 protein sequence, its rows merge into one entry that carries the most common genes and DNA. None of the V and J calls come from the authors' own analysis; TCRdb made them. Counted in this sample were hundreds of thousands of distinct CDR3 sequences; 8.6% of them appeared once. 0.98% of the sample is in the top ten clones.

Every donor in the study was a healthy Caucasian. The twin cohort comprised three pairs of female monozygotic twins, all aged roughly 18 to 29 years. The RNA used for TCR libraries was isolated from peripheral blood mononuclear cells. These data also formed part of another study, on yellow fever vaccine responses in identical twins. The second study's paper adds: According to the authors, the vaccine-induced T cell response in identical twins seemed to be partly convergent and partly specific to each individual. The study precisely tracked vaccine-responding T cell clones in identical twins.

The sequencing sample was made of PBMCs. This sequence uses TRBV7-9 and TRBJ2-1; no D gene call is confident. This receptor was taken from a woman between 18 and 30 years old in good health. The DNA is TGTGCCAGCAGCTTATTGTTTGATGAGCAGTTCTTC. The translation is CASSLLFDEQFF.